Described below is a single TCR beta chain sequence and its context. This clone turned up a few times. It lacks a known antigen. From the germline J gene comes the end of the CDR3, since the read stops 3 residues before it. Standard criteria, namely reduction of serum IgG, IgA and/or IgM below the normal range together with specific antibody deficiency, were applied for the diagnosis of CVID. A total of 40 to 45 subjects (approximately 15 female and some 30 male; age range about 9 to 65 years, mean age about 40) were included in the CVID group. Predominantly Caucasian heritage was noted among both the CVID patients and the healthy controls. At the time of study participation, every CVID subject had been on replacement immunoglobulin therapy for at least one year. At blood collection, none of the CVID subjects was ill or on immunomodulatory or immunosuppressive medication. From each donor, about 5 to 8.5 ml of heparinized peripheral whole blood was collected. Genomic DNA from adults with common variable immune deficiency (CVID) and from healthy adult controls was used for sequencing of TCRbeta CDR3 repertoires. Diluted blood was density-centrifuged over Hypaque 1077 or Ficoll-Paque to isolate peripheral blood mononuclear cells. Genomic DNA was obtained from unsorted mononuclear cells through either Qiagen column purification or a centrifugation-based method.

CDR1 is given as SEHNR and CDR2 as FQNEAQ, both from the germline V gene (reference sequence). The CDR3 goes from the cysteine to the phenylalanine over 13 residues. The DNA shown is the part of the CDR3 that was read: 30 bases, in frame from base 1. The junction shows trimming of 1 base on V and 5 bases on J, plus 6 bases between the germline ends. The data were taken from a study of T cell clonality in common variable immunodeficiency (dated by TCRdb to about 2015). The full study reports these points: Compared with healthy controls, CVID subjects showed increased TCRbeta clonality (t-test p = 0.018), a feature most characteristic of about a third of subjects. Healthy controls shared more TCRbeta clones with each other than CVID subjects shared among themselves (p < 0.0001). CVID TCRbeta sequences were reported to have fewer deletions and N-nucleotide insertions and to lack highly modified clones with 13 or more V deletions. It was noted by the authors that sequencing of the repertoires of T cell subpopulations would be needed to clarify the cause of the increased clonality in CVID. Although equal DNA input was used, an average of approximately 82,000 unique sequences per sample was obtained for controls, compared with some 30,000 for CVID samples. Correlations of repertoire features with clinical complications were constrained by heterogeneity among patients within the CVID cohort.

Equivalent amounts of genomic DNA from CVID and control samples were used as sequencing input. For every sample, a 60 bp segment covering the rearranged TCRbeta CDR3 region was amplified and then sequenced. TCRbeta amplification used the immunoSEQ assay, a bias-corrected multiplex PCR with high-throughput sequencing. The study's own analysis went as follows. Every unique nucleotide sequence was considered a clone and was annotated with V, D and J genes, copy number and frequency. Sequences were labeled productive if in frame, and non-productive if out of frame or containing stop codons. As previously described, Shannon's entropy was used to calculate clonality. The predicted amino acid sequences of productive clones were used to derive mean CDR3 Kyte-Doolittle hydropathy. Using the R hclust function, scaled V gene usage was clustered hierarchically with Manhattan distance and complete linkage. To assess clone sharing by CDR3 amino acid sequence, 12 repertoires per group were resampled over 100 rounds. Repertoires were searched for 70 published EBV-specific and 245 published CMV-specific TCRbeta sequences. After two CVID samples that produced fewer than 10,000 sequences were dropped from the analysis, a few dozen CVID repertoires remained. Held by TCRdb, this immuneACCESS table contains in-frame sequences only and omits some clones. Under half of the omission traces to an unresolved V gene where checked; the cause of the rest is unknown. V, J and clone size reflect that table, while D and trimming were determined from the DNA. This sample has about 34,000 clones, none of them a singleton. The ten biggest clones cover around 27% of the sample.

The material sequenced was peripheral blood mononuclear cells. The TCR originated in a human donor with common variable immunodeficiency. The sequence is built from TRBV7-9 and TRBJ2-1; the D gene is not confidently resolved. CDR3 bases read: TGTGCCAGCAGCTTAGATCCGGACAATGAG. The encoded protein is CASSLDPDNE. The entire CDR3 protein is CASSLDPDNEQFF.